One sample yielded the 29 T cell receptor beta chains listed below, sequenced in a study of regulatory T cells in long-lasting Graves disease. To make TCR beta libraries, researchers used iRepertoire HTBI primers and Arm-PCR of CDR3 regions. TCRdb reprocessed the multiplex PCR reads via MiXCR and lists one record per CDR3 protein. The sample yields 500,000 to 700,000 distinct CDR3 sequences, about 32% seen once. The time point is: persistent/refractory GD, antithyroid drugs over 5 years with positive TRAb. Making the TCR library involved RNA that had been extracted from PBMCs. Sequenced here: peripheral blood mononuclear cells (PBMCs), sampled when the disease was refractory, from a patient treated with antithyroid drugs. The receptors shown here come from a female donor with Graves disease.

This clonotype has just a few counts. The rearrangement joins TRBV25-1 to TRBJ1-3; no clear D gene. The CDR3 has 13 residues. The V end was cut by 5 bases, the J end by 2 bases, with 7 bases between. CDR1 and CDR2 from the germline V gene are MGHDK and SYGVNS. In nucleotides, the CDR3 is TGTGCCAGCAGTCTATGGACTGGAAACACCATATATTTT. Amino acid sequence: CASSLWTGNTIYF.

As for this clonotype: At one end the junction does not follow the germline gene, possibly because of a read error. The chain employs TRBV6-1 and TRBJ1-4; TRBD1 agrees at 10 bases. The length of the CDR3 is 15 residues. From germline, CDR1 is MNHNS and CDR2 SASEGT. The CDR3 DNA reads as TGTGTCAGCAGCCGGGACAGGGGTCGAAGAGAAAAACTGTTTTTT. Amino acids: CVSSRDRGRREKLFF.

The table lists this clonotype with a few counts. The chain has TRBV29-1 and TRBJ1-2; D not resolved. V dropped 4 bases and J dropped 0 bases, with 12 bases sitting between them. Germline V lookup: CDR1 SQVTM, CDR2 ANQGSEA. The CDR3 runs to 14 residues. The CDR3: CSVVTAGSNYGYTF. The CDR3 coding sequence is TGCAGCGTTGTAACGGCGGGATCTAACTATGGCTACACCTTC.

V gene TRBV9 combines with J gene TRBJ2-7; a possible D gene is TRBD2 (6 bases). CDR3 size: 16 residues. The germline CDR1 and CDR2 sequences are SGDLS and YYNGEE. The V end lost 0 bases, the J end lost 0 bases, and 13 bases lay between the germline ends. DNA of the CDR3: TGTGCCAGCAGCGTAGAGGGCGGGACGAGCTCCTACGAGCAGTACTTC. Encoded protein: CASSVEGGTSSYEQYF.

This chain uses TRBV12-3 or TRBV12-4 with TRBJ1-1; no clear D gene. The CDR3 is 12 residues long. Trimming took 5 bases from V and 5 from J, leaving 9 bases between them. CDR3 nucleotide sequence: TGTGCCAGCAGTCGCTATGGTACTGAAGCTTTCTTT. Translating it yields CASSRYGTEAFF.

This chain links TRBV6-2 or TRBV6-3 with TRBJ2-7, with unresolved D. V was trimmed by 2 bases and J by 4 bases, leaving 6 bases between them. This CDR3 spans 12 amino acids. Germline V lookup: CDR1 MNHEY, CDR2 SVGEGT. DNA of the CDR3: TGTGCCAGCAGTTACCCTAATTACGAGCAGTACTTC. Encoded protein: CASSYPNYEQYF.

This clonotype was seen many times. J is TRBJ2-7 and V is TRBV11-2; D is tentatively TRBD1 or TRBD2 (7 bases each). V lost 1 base, J lost 5 bases, and 12 bases lay in between. The germline gives CDR1 SGHAT, CDR2 FQNNGV. CDR3 length: 14 amino acids. Written as DNA, the CDR3 is TGTGCCAGCAGCTTAGGGGAGGGGGCCAACGAGCAGTACTTC. Translating gives CASSLGEGANEQYF.

V and J are TRBV30 and TRBJ1-1, with D possibly TRBD1 on 5 matching bases. Trimming shortened V by 1 base and J by 5 bases, and 17 bases separated the two germline ends. CDR1 and CDR2 from the germline V gene are GTSNPN and SVGIG (reference sequence). The CDR3 extends over 15 amino acids. The chain's CDR3 is CAWSAGSGRGTEAFF. The CDR3 nucleotides are TGTGCCTGGAGTGCGGGGTCAGGGCGTGGTACTGAAGCTTTCTTT.

This clonotype was seen more than once but under ten times. The chain combines TRBV28 with TRBJ1-5, with 7 bases lining up with TRBD1. The CDR3 length is 16 residues. With 4 bases clipped from V and 4 bases from J, the junction kept 10 bases outside the gene matches. Germline V gene lookup returns CDR1 MDHEN and CDR2 SYDVKM. In nucleotides, the CDR3 is TGTGCCAGCAGTTACCTCGACAGGGTTGCAAATCAGCCCCAGCATTTT. This translates into CASSYLDRVANQPQHF.

CDR3 sequence reads: CASSLGWTGLSYEQYF. The CDR3 DNA reads as TGTGCCAGCAGCTTAGGCTGGACAGGCCTTTCCTACGAGCAGTACTTC. The chain recombines TRBV11-1 with TRBJ2-7, with TRBD1 identical over 7 bases. This CDR3 contains 16 residues. Germline V gene lookup returns CDR1 SGHAT and CDR2 FQDESV (reference sequence). V was clipped by 1 base and J by 1 base; unmatched bases: 7.

The table lists this clonotype with many counts. The chain recombines TRBV6-1 with TRBJ1-2, with TRBD1 identical over 8 bases. Germline CDR1 and CDR2: MNHNS and SASEGT. The CDR3 runs to 13 residues. The V and J ends lost 10 bases and 4 bases, in that order; junction bases with no gene match: 8. CDR3 DNA: TGTGCCATTAAACAGGGGGGAGGCTATGGCTACACCTTC. This codes for CAIKQGGGYGYTF.

The table lists this clonotype with many counts. The rearrangement joins TRBV12-3 or TRBV12-4 to TRBJ1-1; no firm D call. The CDR3 covers 13 residues. V lost 6 bases to trimming and J lost 1 base, with 9 bases between them. The CDR3 DNA reads TGTGCCAGCAGCTCGGCGGCGAACACTGAAGCTTTCTTT. It yields the protein CASSSAANTEAFF.

The chain recombines TRBV11-2 with TRBJ2-1; TRBD2 aligns across 9 bases. V was clipped by 2 bases and J by 4 bases; unmatched bases: 3. Germline V CDR1 and CDR2: SGHAT, FQNNGV. The CDR3 consists of 15 residues. The CDR3 DNA reads as TGTGCCAGCAGCTTAAGGCTAGCGGGGTACAATGAGCAGTTCTTC. Protein sequence: CASSLRLAGYNEQFF.

This clonotype was seen repeatedly, ten times or more. The chain has TRBV3-1 and TRBJ2-7; D uncertain. From germline, CDR1 is LGHDT and CDR2 YNNKEL (reference sequence). The CDR3 spans 13 residues. V was trimmed by 1 base and J by 2 bases, leaving 6 bases between them. In DNA, the CDR3 is TGTGCCAGCAGCCAAGGTAGACCCTACGAGCAGTACTTC. It encodes CASSQGRPYEQYF.

The rearrangement links TRBV3-1 to TRBJ1-1; 8 nucleotides align to TRBD1. The V gene end was trimmed by 0 bases and the J gene end by 0 bases; junction bases not matched to a gene: 6. This CDR3 has 17 amino acids. From germline, CDR1 is LGHDT and CDR2 YNNKEL (reference sequence). CDR3 region: CASSQDGQGLMNTEAFF. The CDR3 DNA reads TGTGCCAGCAGCCAAGATGGACAGGGTTTAATGAACACTGAAGCTTTCTTT.

A remark on this clonotype: Its ends do not fully match the called genes, so a read error is possible. The V gene is TRBV5-1, the J gene TRBJ1-1; D gene unclear. The germline V gene has CDR1 SGHRS and CDR2 YFSETQ. This CDR3 has 13 residues. The CDR3: CASSYAQNTEAFF. CDR3 bases: TGTGCCAGCAGTTACGCGCAGAACACTGAAGCTTTCTTT.

This clonotype was seen at least ten times. The CDR3 DNA reads as TGTGCCTGGAGCGCGGACAGGAACACTGAAGCTTTCTTT. Translating it yields CAWSADRNTEAFF. The V gene is TRBV30, the J gene TRBJ1-1, with a weak D call TRBD1 (6 bases). Trimming left V 3 bases short and J 1 base short, with 9 bases between. CDR1 is GTSNPN and CDR2 is SVGIG in the germline V gene (reference sequence). This CDR3 is 13 amino acids long. The variable domain in full, completed from reference TRBV30 and TRBJ1-1, reads SQTIHQWPATLVQPVGSPLSLECTVEGTSNPNLYWYRQAAGRGLQLLFYSVGIGQISSEVPQNLSASRPQDRQFILSSKKLLLSDSGFYLCAWSADRNTEAFFGQGTRLTVV.

This clonotype was observed a few times. This may stem from a read error, because a much larger clone lies one nucleotide away. The chain uses TRBV28 and TRBJ1-1; D gene uncertain. V gave up 7 bases and J gave up 2 bases, with 2 bases separating them. Germline CDR1 is MDHEN and CDR2 is SYDVKM. This CDR3 contains 10 residues. In DNA, the CDR3 is TGTGCCAGCAATAACACTGAAGCTTTCTTT. Its protein is CASNNTEAFF.

The chain employs TRBV7-9 and TRBJ2-7; D call uncertain. In germline, CDR1 is SEHNR, CDR2 FQNEAQ (reference sequence). This CDR3 has 14 amino acids. The V end was cut by 0 bases, the J end by 0 bases, with 6 bases between. CDR3 bases: TGTGCCAGCAGCTTAGCCCTAAGCTCCTACGAGCAGTACTTC. Its translation: CASSLALSSYEQYF.

This clonotype was recorded at least ten times. The chain recombines TRBV2 with TRBJ1-1; TRBD1 matches at 8 bases. Trimming removed 6 bases from V and 0 bases from J; junction bases left unmatched: 3. The CDR3 runs to 14 residues. CDR1 SNHLY and CDR2 FYNNEI come from the germline V gene. The CDR3, as DNA: TGTGCCAGCAGGGAGGACAGGGTGAACACTGAAGCTTTCTTT. It yields the protein CASREDRVNTEAFF.

This clonotype was seen more than once but under ten times. The chain recombines TRBV18 with TRBJ2-2, with 7 nucleotides matching TRBD2. Germline lookup yields CDR1 KGHSH and CDR2 LQKENI. The trim removed 1 base at V and 3 bases at J, leaving 5 bases unmatched. The CDR3 extends over 16 amino acids. CDR3 region: CASSPRAGADTGELFF. The CDR3 DNA reads TGTGCCAGCTCACCACGCGCGGGAGCGGACACCGGGGAGCTGTTTTTT.

This rearrangement joins TRBV7-7 to TRBJ2-3; unclear D gene. The CDR3 sequence is 16 residues long. Deletions cut 1 base from V and 4 bases from J, with 15 bases between. The germline gives CDR1 SSHAT, CDR2 FNYEAQ (reference sequence). This CDR3 is CASSLVAGMGADTQYF. The CDR3 DNA follows: TGTGCCAGCAGCTTAGTAGCTGGAATGGGTGCAGATACGCAGTATTTT.

The chain uses TRBV10-2 and TRBJ1-5; 10 nucleotides agree with TRBD1. Germline V gives CDR1 WSHSY, CDR2 SAAADI. The CDR3 loop spans 13 amino acids. V lost 9 bases, J lost 5 bases, and 4 bases stayed unmatched. CDR3 loop: CARLGQGDQPQHF. The CDR3, as DNA: TGCGCCAGACTAGGACAGGGGGATCAGCCCCAGCATTTT.

This clonotype occurred many times. V gene TRBV2 combines with J gene TRBJ1-4; D gene unclear. V dropped 8 bases and J dropped 0 bases, with 13 bases sitting between them. The CDR3 has 15 amino acids. CDR1 and CDR2 from the germline V gene are SNHLY and FYNNEI. In DNA, the CDR3 is TGTGCCAGCGGCCATTCAGAGGCAACTAATGAAAAACTGTTTTTT. Translating it yields CASGHSEATNEKLFF.

This clonotype was seen repeatedly, ten times or more. For the CDR3, the DNA is TGTGCCAGCAGTCCCAACACGTATGGCTACACCTTC. This encodes CASSPNTYGYTF. The rearrangement joins TRBV12-3 or TRBV12-4 to TRBJ1-2; D not certain. The CDR3 runs 12 residues. V gave up 5 bases and J gave up 5 bases, with 9 bases separating them.

The genes are TRBV10-3 and TRBJ2-4; D might be TRBD2 (5 bases). The CDR3 loop spans 13 amino acids. Trimming stripped 3 bases from V and 9 bases from J, with 12 bases between. The germline gives CDR1 ENHRY, CDR2 SYGVKD. CDR3 sequence (DNA): TGTGCCATCAGTGAAGTCGGGGATAGCATTCAGTACTTC. Protein: CAISEVGDSIQYF.

Ten or more counts support this clonotype. The chain combines TRBV12-3 or TRBV12-4 with TRBJ1-2, with 8 bases lining up with TRBD1. The CDR3 consists of 15 residues. Unmatched junction bases numbered 7, after V lost 3 bases and J lost 4 bases. The DNA for the CDR3 is TGTGCCAGCAGTTTTGAGGACAGGGATATCTATGGCTACACCTTC. It is translated as CASSFEDRDIYGYTF.

This clonotype was seen ten or more times. CDR3 sequence reads: CASSTRDRDEYEQYF. The CDR3 DNA follows: TGTGCCAGCAGTACCCGGGACAGGGACGAATACGAGCAGTACTTC. The chain links TRBV6-2 or TRBV6-3 to TRBJ2-7; 9 nucleotides agree with TRBD1. The CDR3 is 15 amino acids. Germline V gives CDR1 MNHEY, CDR2 SVGEGT. Losses at the gene ends were 5 bases for V and 4 bases for J; bases not matched to a gene: 9.

The J gene is TRBJ2-1, the V gene TRBV5-6; 9 nucleotides match TRBD2. Unmatched junction bases numbered 10, after V lost 2 bases and J lost 7 bases. The CDR3 is 16 residues long. Germline V gene data show CDR1 as SGHDT and CDR2 as YYEEEE. The CDR3 DNA reads TGTGCCAGCAGCTTAGGCGGGAGGGCCAATAAGAATGAGCAGTTCTTC. Translated, it gives CASSLGGRANKNEQFF. Full variable domain (missing parts from reference TRBV5-6 and TRBJ2-1): DAGVTQSPTHLIKTRGQQVTLRCSPKSGHDTVSWYQQALGQGPQFIFQYYEEEERQRGNFPDRFSGHQFPNYSSELNVNALLLGDSALYLCASSLGGRANKNEQFFGPGTRLTVL.